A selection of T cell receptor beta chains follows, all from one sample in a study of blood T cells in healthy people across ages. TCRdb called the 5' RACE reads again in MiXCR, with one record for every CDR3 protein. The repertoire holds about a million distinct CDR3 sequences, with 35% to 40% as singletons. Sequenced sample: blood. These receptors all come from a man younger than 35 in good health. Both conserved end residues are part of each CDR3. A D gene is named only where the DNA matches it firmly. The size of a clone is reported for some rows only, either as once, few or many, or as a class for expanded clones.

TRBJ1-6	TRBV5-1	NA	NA	TGCGCCAGCAGCTTGGCAGGGACGATTTATAATTCACCCCTCCACTTT	CASSLAGTIYNSPLHF
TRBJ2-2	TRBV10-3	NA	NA	TGTGCCGTCAAGGAGGATCCGAACACCGGGGAGCTGTTTTTT	CAVKEDPNTGELFF
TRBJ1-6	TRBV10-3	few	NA	TGTGCCATCAGAGGGACGGGCTCCTATAATTCACCCCTCCACTTT	CAIRGTGSYNSPLHF
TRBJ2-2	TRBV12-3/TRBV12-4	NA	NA	TGTGCCAGCAGTAACACTTCGCGAGACGGGGAGCTGTTTTTT	CASSNTSRDGELFF
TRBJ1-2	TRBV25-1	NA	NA	TGTGCCAGCAATCCTTCCGGGGGCCCTTATGGCTACACCTTC	CASNPSGGPYGYTF
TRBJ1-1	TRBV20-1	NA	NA	TGCAGTGCCGAGAGGGGGGAGGGGCGAGGCACTGAAGCTTTCTTT	CSAERGEGRGTEAFF
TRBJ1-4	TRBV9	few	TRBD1	TGTGCCAGCAGCGGACAGGGGTTACGGACCGAAAAACTGTTTTTT	CASSGQGLRTEKLFF
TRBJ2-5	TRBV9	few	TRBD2	TGTGCCAGCGGGAGGGGTAGCGGGGGTCAAGAGACCCAGTACTTC	CASGRGSGGQETQYF
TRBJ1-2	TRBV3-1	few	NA	TGTGCCAGCCGACCGACAGCGGACGACTATGGCTACACCTTC	CASRPTADDYGYTF
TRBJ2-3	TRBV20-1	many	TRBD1	TGCAGTGCTAGTCCCACCGGGACAGATAGCACAGATACGCAGTATTTT	CSASPTGTDSTDTQYF
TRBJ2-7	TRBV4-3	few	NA	TGCGCCAGCAGCCAAGAGTCAGGTTCCTCCTACGAGCAGTACTTC	CASSQESGSSYEQYF
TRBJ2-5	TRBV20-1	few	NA	TGCAGTGCTAGAAAGCGTCACCAGTACCAAGAGACCCAGTACTTC	CSARKRHQYQETQYF
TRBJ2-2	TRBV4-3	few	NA	TGCGCCAGCAGCCAAGGGACAAGGAACACCGGGGAGCTGTTTTTT	CASSQGTRNTGELFF
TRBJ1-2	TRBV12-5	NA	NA	TGTGCTAGTGGCCCTACCTCAGGAACCTTTAACTATGGCTACACCTTC	CASGPTSGTFNYGYTF
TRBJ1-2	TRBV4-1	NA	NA	TGCGCCAGCAGCCAAGATTCCCAAAAGGGCTATGGCTACACCTTC	CASSQDSQKGYGYTF
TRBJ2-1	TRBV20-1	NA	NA	TGCAGTGCTAGTGGCCGGGTTGCACACAATGAGCAGTTCTTC	CSASGRVAHNEQFF
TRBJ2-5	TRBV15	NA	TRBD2	TGTGCCACCAGCAGGGGGACTAGCGAAGAGACCCAGTACTTC	CATSRGTSEETQYF
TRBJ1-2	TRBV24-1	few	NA	TGTGCCACCAGTGATTATAACGGAAACTATGGCTACACCTTC	CATSDYNGNYGYTF
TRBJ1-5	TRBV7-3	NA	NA	TGTGCCAGCAGCTTAAGCAGTGATCAGCCCCAGCATTTT	CASSLSSDQPQHF